The next 22 T cell receptor beta chains were all read from a single sample in a study of graft-versus-host responses after intestinal transplantation. Sequencing was performed with immunoSEQ multiplex PCR; in TCRdb, only in-frame clones are kept and a portion is missing. The profile covers just under 100,000 clones, with approximately 90% appearing a single time and approximately 16% taken by the ten largest. The specimen comprised PBMCs, sampled approximately 470 days after intestinal transplant. The receptors come from a human patient who received an intestinal transplant, so some T cells may come from the graft donor.

The chain is built from TRBV6-6 and TRBJ1-5; maybe TRBD1 (5 bases). CDR1 and CDR2 from the germline V gene are MNHNY and SVGAGI (reference sequence). V was cut by 2 bases and J by 0 bases, with 8 bases left in between. The CDR3 spans 15 residues. The CDR3 DNA follows: TGTGCCAGCAGTTACGAGGGGAATAGCAATCAGCCCCAGCATTTT. Encoded protein: CASSYEGNSNQPQHF.

The table lists this clone with a count of one. The V gene is TRBV18, the J gene TRBJ1-4; 9 bases map to TRBD1. Germline trimming cut 6 bases from V and 8 bases from J; bases unmatched to any gene: 13. The CDR3 is made up of 16 amino acids. In germline, CDR1 is KGHSH, CDR2 LQKENI. In nucleotides, the CDR3 is TGTGCCAGCTCCCCCCTAACGGGACAGGGAGGGGAAAAACTGTTTTTT. The encoded protein is CASSPLTGQGGEKLFF.

V is TRBV6-1 and J is TRBJ2-3, with 8 bases matching TRBD2. V lost 3 bases, J lost 1 base, and 6 bases stayed unmatched. CDR1 and CDR2 from the germline V gene are MNHNS and SASEGT. The CDR3 is 16 amino acids. CDR3 protein: CASSDPSAGGTDTQYF. CDR3 nucleotides: TGTGCCAGCAGTGATCCCTCAGCGGGGGGCACAGATACGCAGTATTTT.

The chain uses TRBV5-1 and TRBJ2-7; 7 bases map to TRBD1. Germline-derived CDR1 and CDR2 are SGHRS and YFSETQ. The V segment lost 5 bases and the J segment 6 bases; nucleotides outside the gene matches: 8. This CDR3 contains 13 residues. In DNA form, the CDR3 reads TGCGCCAGCAGTTATGGGACAGTTCCCGAGCAGTACTTC. Residues: CASSYGTVPEQYF.

This clone was detected once. The chain couples TRBV10-3 to TRBJ2-7; D might be TRBD1 or TRBD2, each matching 6 bases. Germline CDR1 reads ENHRY; CDR2 reads SYGVKD. Trimming removed 5 bases at V and 0 bases at J, with 11 bases between. The CDR3 consists of 14 residues. In DNA form, the CDR3 reads TGTGCCATCAGTACGGGGGCGATCTCCTACGAGCAGTACTTC. It yields the protein CAISTGAISYEQYF.

The rearrangement joins TRBV10-2 to TRBJ1-1; D is perhaps TRBD1 (5 bases). Germline V gene data show CDR1 as WSHSY and CDR2 as SAAADI. The length of the CDR3 is 13 residues. Trimming removed 6 bases at V and 1 base at J, with 9 bases between. CDR3 region: CASRQEGNTEAFF. The CDR3 nucleotides read TGCGCCAGCAGACAGGAGGGGAACACTGAAGCTTTCTTT.

As to this clone: A junction boundary mismatches the germline segment, possibly from a read error. This chain links TRBV7-7 with TRBJ2-1; 7 bases line up with TRBD2. The CDR3 consists of 15 residues. Per the germline V gene, CDR1 is SSHAT and CDR2 is FNYEAQ (reference sequence). The CDR3 DNA reads as TGTGCTAGCAGCGTGGGAGGGGCGGCCTACAATGAGCAGTTCTTC. Protein product: CASSVGGAAYNEQFF.

The J gene is TRBJ2-3, the V gene TRBV5-1, with TRBD1 matching 7 bases. This CDR3 spans 15 amino acids. The germline CDR1 and CDR2 sequences are SGHRS and YFSETQ. The V segment lost 0 bases and the J segment 4 bases; nucleotides outside the gene matches: 5. This chain's CDR3 is CASSLDGQGADTQYF. CDR3 DNA sequence: TGCGCCAGCAGCTTGGATGGGCAGGGGGCAGATACGCAGTATTTT.

Written as DNA, the CDR3 is TGCGCCAGCAGCGTAGCAGTTTTCACGGCATACGAGCAGTACTTC. It is translated as CASSVAVFTAYEQYF. V usage is TRBV5-1 and J usage is TRBJ2-7; D unclear. The V end lost 4 bases, the J end lost 4 bases, and 18 bases lay between the germline ends. CDR3 size: 15 residues. CDR1 is SGHRS and CDR2 is YFSETQ in the germline V gene.

The chain carries TRBV29-1 and TRBJ1-1; no clear D. Germline V CDR1 and CDR2: SQVTM, ANQGSEA. V was clipped by 7 bases and J by 1 base, with 10 bases between them. The CDR3 is 12 amino acids. The chain's CDR3 is CSGSSGNTEAFF. CDR3 coding DNA: TGCAGCGGTTCGTCAGGGAACACTGAAGCTTTCTTT.

This chain joins TRBV5-1 and TRBJ1-1; unclear D gene. Trimming pared 4 bases from V and 4 bases from J, leaving 11 bases between. The CDR3 contains 13 residues. In germline, CDR1 is SGHRS, CDR2 YFSETQ. The CDR3 nucleotides are TGCGCCAGCAGCCCCCGCGTAGGCACTGAAGCTTTCTTT. This codes for CASSPRVGTEAFF.

This rearrangement joins TRBV5-6 to TRBJ1-2; 12 bases align to TRBD1. Germline V gene lookup returns CDR1 SGHDT and CDR2 YYEEEE. The CDR3 consists of 15 residues. V shed 3 bases, J shed 7 bases, and the junction held 7 bases outside the gene matches. CDR3 DNA: TGTGCCAGCAGCTGGGGGACAGGGGGCGTGGTTGGCTACACCTTC. Its protein is CASSWGTGGVVGYTF.

This rearrangement joins TRBV14 to TRBJ2-7, with 8 bases identical to TRBD2. After removal of 4 bases from V and 4 bases from J, the junction contained 12 bases not matched to a gene. The CDR3 has 16 residues. Germline values: CDR1 SGHDN, CDR2 FVKESK. The DNA of the CDR3 is TGTGCCAGCAGCCCCATCGGGGGGGCGATCAGTTACGAGCAGTACTTC. It is translated as CASSPIGGAISYEQYF.

The V and J genes are TRBV21-1 and TRBJ1-2. TRBV21-1 is reported as a pseudogene. This CDR3 contains 14 residues. CDR3 region: CASSKAQRRDGYTF. The CDR3 bases are TGTGCCAGCAGCAAAGCGCAGCGACGGGATGGCTACACCTTC.

The genes are TRBV6-5 and TRBJ1-5; weak D call: TRBD1 (5 bases). Germline V gene sequence: CDR1 MNHEY, CDR2 SVGAGI. V lost 2 bases, J lost 6 bases, and 11 bases lay in between. CDR3 length: 14 residues. The CDR3 DNA sequence: TGTGCCAGCAGTTACGCCCAGGGAGGTCAGCCCCAGCATTTT. Translating gives CASSYAQGGQPQHF.

The V and J genes are TRBV19 and TRBJ1-2; perhaps TRBD1 as D (5 bases). Germline loops: CDR1 LNHDA, CDR2 SQIVND (reference sequence). The CDR3 runs to 18 residues. Trimming took off 4 bases at V and 4 bases at J, with 25 bases between the two ends. CDR3 in amino acids: CASSTRPEKGIGVYGYTF. Here the CDR3 DNA reads TGTGCCAGTAGTACCCGGCCCGAGAAGGGGATTGGGGTCTATGGCTACACCTTC.

The rearrangement links TRBV10-3 to TRBJ2-2; TRBD1 matches 9 bases. V dropped 8 bases and J dropped 8; count of bases not matched to a gene: 6. CDR3 length: 13 amino acids. CDR1 ENHRY and CDR2 SYGVKD come from the germline V gene. The CDR3 DNA follows: TGTGCCATCCGGGACAGGGAGACGGGGGAGCTGTTTTTT. Protein sequence: CAIRDRETGELFF.

V and J are TRBV18 and TRBJ1-6; TRBD1 aligns across 8 bases. The CDR3 totals 14 residues. Germline V lookup: CDR1 KGHSH, CDR2 LQKENI. With V trimmed by 3 bases and J by 10 bases, 5 bases remained unmatched. CDR3 residues: CASSPSGGGSPLHF. The CDR3 bases are TGTGCCAGCTCACCTTCAGGGGGCGGGTCACCCCTCCACTTT.

The chain combines TRBV12-5 with TRBJ1-4; 8 positions agree with TRBD1. The CDR3 is 18 amino acids. J gave up 4 bases and V 3 bases, and 13 bases lay outside the gene matches. CDR1 is LGHNT and CDR2 is FRNRAP in the germline V gene. The CDR3 here is CASGFSNRGRGFNEKLFF. The DNA for the CDR3 is TGTGCTAGTGGTTTTTCCAACAGGGGGAGGGGGTTTAATGAAAAACTGTTTTTT.

This clone was seen once. This chain links TRBV9 with TRBJ2-3; 9 bases match TRBD2. Germline CDR1 is SGDLS and CDR2 is YYNGEE. V lost 6 bases to trimming and J lost 2 bases; unmatched junction nucleotides: 7. The CDR3 is 15 residues long. The CDR3 sequence: CASTAGGDPTDTQYF. CDR3 coding DNA: TGTGCCAGCACCGCGGGGGGGGACCCCACAGATACGCAGTATTTT. The full variable domain, its missing parts supplied by reference TRBV9 and TRBJ2-3, is DSGVTQTPKHLITATGQRVTLRCSPRSGDLSVYWYQQSLDQGLQFLIQYYNGEERAKGNILERFSAQQFPDLHSELNLSSLELGDSALYFCASTAGGDPTDTQYFGPGTRLTVL.

The V call is TRBV7-9, the J call TRBJ1-4; 8 positions agree with TRBD1. This CDR3 comprises 16 residues. CDR1 is SEHNR, CDR2 FQNEAQ, per germline (reference sequence). V was clipped by 7 bases and J by 3 bases; unmatched bases: 10. Written as DNA, the CDR3 is TGTGCCAGCACAGCTATTCAGGGGGCCTCTAATGAAAAACTGTTTTTT. It encodes CASTAIQGASNEKLFF.

The chain is built from TRBV19 and TRBJ1-5; no reliable D call. Per germline, CDR1 LNHDA and CDR2 SQIVND (reference sequence). V lost 2 bases and J 6 bases, leaving 5 bases between the germline ends. There are 12 residues in the CDR3. The CDR3 spells CASSILGQPQHF. CDR3 DNA sequence: TGTGCCAGTAGTATACTCGGTCAGCCCCAGCATTTT.